This note documents a single T cell receptor (beta chain) sequence. Its cognate antigen is unknown. The data were produced by immunoSEQ multiplex PCR, yet TCRdb's version contains in-frame clones alone and is incomplete. This sample has roughly 140,000 clones; approximately 86% occur once, and the top ten carry less than 9%. The data originate from a study of cytomegalovirus exposure and HLA in healthy donors. Findings and limits, study-wide: Cytomegalovirus status, reportedly, was diagnosed with high specificity and sensitivity by the classifier. According to a subsequent analysis, TCR clusters identified in the first cohort showed a tendency to co-occur across the 110 or so validation repertoires.

V trimming: 1 base; J trimming: 6 bases; junction bases outside the gene matches: 6. The CDR3 has 16 residues. The germline gives CDR1 LNHNV, CDR2 YYDKDF (reference sequence). The J gene is TRBJ1-4, the V gene TRBV15; 9 bases agree with TRBD1. Sequenced material: PBMCs. This clonotype originated in a man aged 18 to 29 in good health and CMV-seropositive. CDR3 DNA sequence: TGTGCCACCAGCAGAGGAAACAGGGGGCAAGATGAAAAACTGTTTTTT. Its protein product is CATSRGNRGQDEKLFF.